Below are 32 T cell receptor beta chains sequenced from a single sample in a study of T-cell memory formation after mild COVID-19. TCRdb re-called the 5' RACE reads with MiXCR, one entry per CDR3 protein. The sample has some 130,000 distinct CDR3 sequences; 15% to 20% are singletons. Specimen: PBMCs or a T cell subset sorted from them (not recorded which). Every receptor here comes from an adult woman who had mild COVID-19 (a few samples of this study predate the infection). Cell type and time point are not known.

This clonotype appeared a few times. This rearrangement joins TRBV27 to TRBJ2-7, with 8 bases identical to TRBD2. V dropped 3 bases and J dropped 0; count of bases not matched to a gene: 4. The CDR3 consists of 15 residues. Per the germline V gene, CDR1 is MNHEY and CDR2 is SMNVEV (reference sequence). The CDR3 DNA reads TGTGCCAGCAGTTTCGGAGCGGGAGCCTCCTACGAGCAGTACTTC. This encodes CASSFGAGASYEQYF.

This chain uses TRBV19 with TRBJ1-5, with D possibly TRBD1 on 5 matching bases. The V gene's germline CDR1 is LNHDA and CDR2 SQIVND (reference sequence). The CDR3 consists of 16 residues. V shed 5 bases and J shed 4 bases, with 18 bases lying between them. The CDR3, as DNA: TGTGCCAGTAGTGGGAAGGGGCCCGCGGGAAATCAGCCCCAGCATTTT. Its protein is CASSGKGPAGNQPQHF.

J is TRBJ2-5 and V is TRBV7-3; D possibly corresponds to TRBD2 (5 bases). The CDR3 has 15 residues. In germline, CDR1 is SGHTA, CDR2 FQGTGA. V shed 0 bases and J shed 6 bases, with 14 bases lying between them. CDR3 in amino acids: CASSLTAGGGQTQYF. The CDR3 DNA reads TGTGCCAGCAGCTTAACGGCAGGTGGCGGGCAGACCCAGTACTTC.

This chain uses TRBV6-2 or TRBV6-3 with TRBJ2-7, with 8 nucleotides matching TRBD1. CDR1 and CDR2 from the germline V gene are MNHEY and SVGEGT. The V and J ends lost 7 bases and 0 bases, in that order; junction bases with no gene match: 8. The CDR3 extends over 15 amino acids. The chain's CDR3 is CASTVDGTGSYEQYF. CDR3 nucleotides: TGTGCCAGCACCGTAGATGGGACAGGCTCCTACGAGCAGTACTTC.

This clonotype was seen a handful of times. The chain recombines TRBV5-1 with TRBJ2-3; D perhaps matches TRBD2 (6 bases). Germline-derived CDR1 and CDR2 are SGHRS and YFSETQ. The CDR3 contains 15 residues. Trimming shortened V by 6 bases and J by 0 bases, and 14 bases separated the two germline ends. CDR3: CASKVRGTSTDTQYF. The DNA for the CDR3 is TGCGCCAGCAAAGTCCGGGGGACTAGCACAGATACGCAGTATTTT.

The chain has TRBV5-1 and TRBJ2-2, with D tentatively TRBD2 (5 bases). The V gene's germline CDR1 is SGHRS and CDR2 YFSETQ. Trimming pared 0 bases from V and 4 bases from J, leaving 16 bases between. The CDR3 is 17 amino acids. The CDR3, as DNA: TGCGCCAGCAGCTTGGCCGGAGGAGCCCATACCACCGGGGAGCTGTTTTTT. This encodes CASSLAGGAHTTGELFF. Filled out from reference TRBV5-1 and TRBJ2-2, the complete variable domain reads KAGVTQTPRYLIKTRGQQVTLSCSPISGHRSVSWYQQTPGQGLQFLFEYFSETQRNKGNFPGRFSGRQFSNSRSEMNVSTLELGDSALYLCASSLAGGAHTTGELFFGEGSRLTVL.

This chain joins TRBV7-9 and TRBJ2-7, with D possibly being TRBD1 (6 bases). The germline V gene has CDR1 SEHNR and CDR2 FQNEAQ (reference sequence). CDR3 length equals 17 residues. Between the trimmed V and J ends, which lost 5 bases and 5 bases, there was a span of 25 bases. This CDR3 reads CASSVFWADRIKDEQYF. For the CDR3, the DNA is TGTGCCAGCAGCGTTTTCTGGGCAGACAGGATTAAGGACGAGCAGTACTTC.

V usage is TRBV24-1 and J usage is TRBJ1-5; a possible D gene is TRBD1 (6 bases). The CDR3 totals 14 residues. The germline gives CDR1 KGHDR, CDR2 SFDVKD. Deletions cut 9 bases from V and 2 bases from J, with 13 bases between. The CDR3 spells CATSERGRNQPQHF. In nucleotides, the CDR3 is TGTGCCACCTCGGAGCGGGGGCGCAATCAGCCCCAGCATTTT.

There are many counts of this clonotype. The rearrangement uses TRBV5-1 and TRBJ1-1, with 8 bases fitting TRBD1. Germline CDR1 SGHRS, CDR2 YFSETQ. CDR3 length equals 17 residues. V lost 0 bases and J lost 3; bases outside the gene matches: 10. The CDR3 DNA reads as TGCGCCAGCAGCTTGGGTTTGGGGACAGGCGTCCACACTGAAGCTTTCTTT. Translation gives CASSLGLGTGVHTEAFF. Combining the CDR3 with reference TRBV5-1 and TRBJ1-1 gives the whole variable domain KAGVTQTPRYLIKTRGQQVTLSCSPISGHRSVSWYQQTPGQGLQFLFEYFSETQRNKGNFPGRFSGRQFSNSRSEMNVSTLELGDSALYLCASSLGLGTGVHTEAFFGQGTRLTVV.

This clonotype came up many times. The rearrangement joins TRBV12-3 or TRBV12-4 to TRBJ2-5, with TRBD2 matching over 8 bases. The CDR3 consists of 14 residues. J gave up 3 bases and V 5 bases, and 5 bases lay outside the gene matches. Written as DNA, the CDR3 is TGTGCCAGCAGTCTCGGACTAGCCGAAGAGACCCAGTACTTC. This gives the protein CASSLGLAEETQYF.

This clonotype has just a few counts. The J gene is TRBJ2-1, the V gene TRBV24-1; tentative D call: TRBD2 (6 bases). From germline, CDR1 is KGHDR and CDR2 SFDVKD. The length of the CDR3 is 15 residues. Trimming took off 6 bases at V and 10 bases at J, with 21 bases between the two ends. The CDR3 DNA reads TGTGCCACCAGTTTTTCTGGGGAAACAACTAGCGAGCAGTTCTTC. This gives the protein CATSFSGETTSEQFF.

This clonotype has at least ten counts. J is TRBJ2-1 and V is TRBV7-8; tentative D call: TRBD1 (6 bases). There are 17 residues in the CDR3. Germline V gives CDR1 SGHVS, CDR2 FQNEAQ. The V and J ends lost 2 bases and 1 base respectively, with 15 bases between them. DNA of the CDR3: TGTGCCAGCAGCTTACCCCGAATGAGGGGGTCCTACAATGAGCAGTTCTTC. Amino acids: CASSLPRMRGSYNEQFF.

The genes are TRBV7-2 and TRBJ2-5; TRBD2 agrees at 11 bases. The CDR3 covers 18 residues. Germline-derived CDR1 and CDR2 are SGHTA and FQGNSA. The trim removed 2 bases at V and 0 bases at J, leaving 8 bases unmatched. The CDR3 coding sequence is TGTGCCAGCAGCTTAAGCCTAGCGGGGGGCCTGTACCAAGAGACCCAGTACTTC. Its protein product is CASSLSLAGGLYQETQYF.

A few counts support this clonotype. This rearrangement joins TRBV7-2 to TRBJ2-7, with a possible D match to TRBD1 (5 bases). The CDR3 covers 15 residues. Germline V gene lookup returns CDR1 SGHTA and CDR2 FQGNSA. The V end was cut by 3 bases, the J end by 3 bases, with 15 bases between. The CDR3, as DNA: TGTGCCAGCAGCTTCCCTCATGCAGGGAACTACGAGCAGTACTTC. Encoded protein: CASSFPHAGNYEQYF. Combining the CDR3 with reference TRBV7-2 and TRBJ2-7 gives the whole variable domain GAGVSQSPSNKVTEKGKDVELRCDPISGHTALYWYRQSLGQGLEFLIYFQGNSAPDKSGLPSDRFSAERTGGSVSTLTIQRTQQEDSAVYLCASSFPHAGNYEQYFGPGTRLTVT.

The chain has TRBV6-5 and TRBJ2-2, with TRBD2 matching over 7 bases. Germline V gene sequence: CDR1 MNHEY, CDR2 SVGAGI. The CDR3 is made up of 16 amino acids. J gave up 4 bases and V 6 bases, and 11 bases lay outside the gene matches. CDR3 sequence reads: CASSPQGGRGTGELFF. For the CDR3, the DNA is TGTGCCAGCAGCCCCCAGGGCGGGAGAGGCACCGGGGAGCTGTTTTTT.

The CDR3 protein is CASSPWQWKTQYF. The CDR3 bases are TGTGCCAGCTCACCGTGGCAGTGGAAGACCCAGTACTTC. The V and J genes are TRBV18 and TRBJ2-5; D ambiguous. Germline lookup yields CDR1 KGHSH and CDR2 LQKENI. This CDR3 has 13 residues. The V end lost 3 bases, the J end lost 6 bases, and 11 bases lay between the germline ends. Variable domain in full (rest from reference TRBV18 and TRBJ2-5): NAGVMQNPRHLVRRRGQEARLRCSPMKGHSHVYWYRQLPEEGLKFMVYLQKENIIDESGMPKERFSAEFPKEGPSILRIQQVVRGDSAAYFCASSPWQWKTQYFGPGTRLLVL.

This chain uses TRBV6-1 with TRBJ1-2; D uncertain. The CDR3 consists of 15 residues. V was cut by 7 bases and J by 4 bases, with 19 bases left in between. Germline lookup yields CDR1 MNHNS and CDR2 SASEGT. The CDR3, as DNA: TGTGCCAGCAATTTCGCCGACCCGGGAGGCTATGGCTACACCTTC. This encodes CASNFADPGGYGYTF.

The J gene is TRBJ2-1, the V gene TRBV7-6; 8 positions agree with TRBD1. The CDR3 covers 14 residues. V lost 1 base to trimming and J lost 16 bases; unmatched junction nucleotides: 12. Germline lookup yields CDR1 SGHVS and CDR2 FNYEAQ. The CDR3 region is CASSLDTSGTGGFF. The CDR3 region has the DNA TGTGCCAGCAGCTTAGACACCTCCGGGACAGGCGGTTTCTTC.

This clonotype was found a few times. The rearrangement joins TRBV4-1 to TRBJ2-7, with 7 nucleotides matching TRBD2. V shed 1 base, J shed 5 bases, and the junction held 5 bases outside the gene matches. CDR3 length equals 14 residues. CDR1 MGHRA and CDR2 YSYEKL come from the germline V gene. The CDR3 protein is CASSQVTSWDEQYF. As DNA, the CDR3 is TGCGCCAGCAGCCAAGTGACTAGCTGGGACGAGCAGTACTTC.

CDR3 bases: TGTGCCAGCAGCTTAGATGGGCAGAAGGGTGAGACCCAGTACTTC. As protein: CASSLDGQKGETQYF. The chain is built from TRBV7-6 and TRBJ2-5; D is unresolved. The CDR3 contains 15 residues. The germline CDR1 and CDR2 sequences are SGHVS and FNYEAQ. The germline V and J ends were trimmed by 1 base and 5 bases, with 14 bases remaining between them.

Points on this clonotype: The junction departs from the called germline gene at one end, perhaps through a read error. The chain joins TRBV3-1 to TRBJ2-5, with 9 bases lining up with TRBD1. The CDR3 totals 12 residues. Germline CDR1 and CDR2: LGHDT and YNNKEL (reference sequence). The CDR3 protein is CASSSGTGNFDF. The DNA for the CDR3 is TGTGCCAGCAGCTCCGGGACAGGGAACTTCGACTTC.

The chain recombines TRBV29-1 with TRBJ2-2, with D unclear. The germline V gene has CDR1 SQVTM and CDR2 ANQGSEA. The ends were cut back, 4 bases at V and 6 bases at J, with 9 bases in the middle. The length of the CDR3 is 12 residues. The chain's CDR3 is CSVGSEPGELFF. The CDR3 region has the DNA TGCAGCGTTGGAAGTGAGCCCGGGGAGCTGTTTTTT.

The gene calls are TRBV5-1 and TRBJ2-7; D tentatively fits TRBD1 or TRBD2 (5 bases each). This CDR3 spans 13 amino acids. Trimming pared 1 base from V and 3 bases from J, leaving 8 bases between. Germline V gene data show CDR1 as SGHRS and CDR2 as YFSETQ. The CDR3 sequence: CASSLPGHYEQYF. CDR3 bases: TGCGCCAGCAGCTTGCCGGGGCACTACGAGCAGTACTTC.

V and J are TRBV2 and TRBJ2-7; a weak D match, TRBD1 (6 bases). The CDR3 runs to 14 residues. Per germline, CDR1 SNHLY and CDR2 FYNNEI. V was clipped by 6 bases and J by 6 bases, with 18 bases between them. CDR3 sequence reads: CASRTGSRVPEQYF. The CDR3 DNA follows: TGTGCCAGCAGGACAGGTTCCCGCGTACCCGAGCAGTACTTC.

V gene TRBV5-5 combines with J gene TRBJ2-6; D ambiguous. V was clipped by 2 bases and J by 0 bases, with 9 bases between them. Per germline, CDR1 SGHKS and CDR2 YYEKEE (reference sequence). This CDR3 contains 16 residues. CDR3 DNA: TGTGCCAGCAGCTTACGTGTTACCTCTGGGGCCAACGTCCTGACTTTC. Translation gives CASSLRVTSGANVLTF.

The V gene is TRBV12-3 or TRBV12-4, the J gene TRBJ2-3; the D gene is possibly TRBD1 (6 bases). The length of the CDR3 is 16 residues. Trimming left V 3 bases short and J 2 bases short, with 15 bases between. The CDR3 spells CASSFLGARVTDTQYF. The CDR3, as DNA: TGTGCCAGCAGTTTTTTGGGGGCGCGGGTCACAGATACGCAGTATTTT.

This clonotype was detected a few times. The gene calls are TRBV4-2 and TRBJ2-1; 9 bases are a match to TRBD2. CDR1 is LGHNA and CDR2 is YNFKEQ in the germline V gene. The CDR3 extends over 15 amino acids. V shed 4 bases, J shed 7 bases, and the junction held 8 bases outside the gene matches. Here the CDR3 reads CASSPRRGGHNEQFF. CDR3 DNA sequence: TGTGCCAGCAGCCCCCGGCGGGGGGGCCATAATGAGCAGTTCTTC.

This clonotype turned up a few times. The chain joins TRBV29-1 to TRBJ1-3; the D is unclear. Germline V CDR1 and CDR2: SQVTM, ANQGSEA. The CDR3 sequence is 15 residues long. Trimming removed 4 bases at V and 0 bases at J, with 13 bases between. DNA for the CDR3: TGCAGCGTTGGGTCTGACCGCATCTCTGGAAACACCATATATTTT. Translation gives CSVGSDRISGNTIYF.

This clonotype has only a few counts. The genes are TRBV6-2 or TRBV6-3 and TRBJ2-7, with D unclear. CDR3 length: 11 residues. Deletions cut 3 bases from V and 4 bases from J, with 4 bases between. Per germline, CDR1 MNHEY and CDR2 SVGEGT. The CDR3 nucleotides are TGTGCCAGCAGTTATGTATACGAGCAGTACTTC. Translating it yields CASSYVYEQYF.

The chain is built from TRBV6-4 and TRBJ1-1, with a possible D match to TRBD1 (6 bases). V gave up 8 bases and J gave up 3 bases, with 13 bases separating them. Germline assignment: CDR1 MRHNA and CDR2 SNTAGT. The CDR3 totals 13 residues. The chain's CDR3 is CASSTGRDTEAFF. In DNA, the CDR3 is TGTGCCAGCTCAACAGGGCGGGACACTGAAGCTTTCTTT.

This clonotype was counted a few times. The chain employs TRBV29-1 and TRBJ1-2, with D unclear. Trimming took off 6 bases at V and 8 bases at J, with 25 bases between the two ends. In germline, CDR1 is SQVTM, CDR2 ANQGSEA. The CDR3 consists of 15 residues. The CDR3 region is CSVAMYPGERRGYTF. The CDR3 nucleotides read TGCAGCGTCGCCATGTATCCGGGAGAGAGGAGGGGCTACACCTTC.

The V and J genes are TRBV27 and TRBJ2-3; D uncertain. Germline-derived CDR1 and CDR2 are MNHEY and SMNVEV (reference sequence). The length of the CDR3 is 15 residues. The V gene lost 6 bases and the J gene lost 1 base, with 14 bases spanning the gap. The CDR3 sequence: CASSSLSKGTDTQYF. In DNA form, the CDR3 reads TGTGCCAGCAGCTCCCTATCGAAGGGCACAGATACGCAGTATTTT.